This TCR beta chain was captured by sequencing in a study of early T cells in non-severe SARS-CoV-2 infection listed by TCRdb under 2021. Background on the whole study: Bulk RNA from unsorted whole blood was used for TCR sequencing, so alpha and beta chains could not be paired.

Turning to this clonotype: Its antigen is currently not known. Nothing much larger sits one base from this clone, and base qualities are not available.

Study-wide findings and limitations: VDJdb matching was skewed toward anti-spike CD8 responses, so virus-specific expansions were likely underestimated and private and CD4 specificities were missed.

Including cysteine and phenylalanine, the CDR3 has 15 amino acids. The CDR3 DNA has 45 bases and is translated from base 1. CDR1 SEHNR and CDR2 FQNEAQ are derived from the germline V gene (reference sequence). The germline ends are 12 bases apart after V is trimmed by 5 bases and J by 0 bases. The method behind the library was 5' RACE. Sequencing was performed on a NextSeq 500. Unique molecular identifiers were attached to individual cDNA molecules in the TCR library protocol so that sequencing error and PCR bias could be corrected. Sequencing covered both TCR alpha and beta chains, and within each sample the abundances of alpha and beta sequences were tightly co-correlated. The study's own analysis went as follows. Decombinator V4 was used to annotate TCR sequences for V gene, J gene and CDR3. TCRs were defined as expanded if a significant change between any two time points was detected under a Poisson model with p below 0.0001. Abundances of TCRs were expressed as counts per million after normalisation to the total number of TCRs sequenced in each sample. TRAV1-2 paired with TRAJ12, TRAJ20 or TRAJ33 defined MAIT TCRs, while TRAV10 paired with TRAJ18 defined iNKT TCRs. VDJdb, accessed 1 November 2021, was searched for CMV, EBV and SARS-CoV-2 annotated TCRs, excluding TCRs annotated for multiple antigens. In-frame beta chains were kept once TCRdb had trimmed the public reads at Q25 with fastp and called clones with MiXCR. For every CDR3 protein sequence, its rows merge into one entry that carries the most common genes and DNA. The V and J calls and clone size come from TCRdb's table, not from the authors' own analysis. This sample is represented by over 55,000 distinct CDR3 sequences; less than 10% of them were singletons. The ten largest clones represent approximately 1.1% of the sample.

This was a case-control study nested in a cohort of healthcare workers in London, UK, who had nasopharyngeal swab PCR tests and blood samples taken every week. Healthcare workers were recruited between 23 and 31 March 2020, during the week of the UK lockdown, and were followed weekly for up to about 15 weeks. The TCR comes from an adult who was a healthcare worker with PCR-confirmed SARS-CoV-2 infection or an uninfected control (not recorded which). The sequenced sample consisted of whole blood. In this chain, TRBV7-9 is recombined with TRBJ2-3, and the D gene may be TRBD1, 7 bases matching. The DNA reads TGTGCCAGCAGCCGCAGGGGGACTAGCACAGATACGCAGTATTTT. Its product reads: CASSRRGTSTDTQYF.